This T cell receptor (beta chain) was profiled in a study of blood T cell repertoires in COVID-19. Study background: Some COVID-19 samples were acute and others convalescent; all came from the United States, Italy and Spain.

Data came from immunoSEQ multiplex PCR; TCRdb stores just in-frame clones and leaves some out. Of tens of thousands of clones in the sample, 80% to 95% were seen once. This clone has just a few counts. The CDR3 has 14 residues. Germline assignment: CDR1 SGHRS and CDR2 YFSETQ. V lost 4 bases to trimming and J lost 7 bases; unmatched junction nucleotides: 9. This sequence originates from a woman aged 80 or over with acute or convalescent COVID-19. This rearrangement joins TRBV5-1 to TRBJ1-2; 8 bases align to TRBD1. The material sequenced was peripheral blood. The CDR3 region has the DNA TGCGCCAGCAGCGCGATGGACAGGGTGGGTGGCTACACCTTC. Its translation is CASSAMDRVGGYTF.